Shown below are 25 T cell receptor beta chains from a single sample sequenced in a study of blood T cell repertoires in COVID-19 (dated by TCRdb to 2020 to 2022). Receptor libraries were prepared by the immunoSEQ multiplex PCR assay. The source is immuneACCESS, and TCRdb retained only in-frame sequences with V and J called. Part of the clones is not carried over; for the studies checked, unresolved V genes explain less than half of this, and the remainder is unexplained. In this sample the table shows 200,000 to 250,000 clones, around 80% of which occur a single time. The top ten clones comprise more than 7% of the sample. The sequenced sample was peripheral blood. The receptors were sampled from a woman aged 70-85 years with acute or convalescent COVID-19.

The chain has TRBV30 and TRBJ2-3; a possible D gene is TRBD2 (5 bases). CDR1 GTSNPN and CDR2 SVGIG come from the germline V gene (reference sequence). The CDR3 runs 11 residues. V gave up 1 base and J gave up 6 bases, with 5 bases separating them. CDR3 protein: CAWSGGDTQYF. The CDR3 nucleotides read TGTGCCTGGAGTGGCGGGGATACGCAGTATTTT.

The V call is TRBV19, the J call TRBJ2-2, with TRBD1 identical over 8 bases. This CDR3 is built from 13 residues. V was clipped by 8 bases and J by 4 bases; unmatched bases: 3. CDR1 and CDR2 from the germline V gene are LNHDA and SQIVND (reference sequence). DNA for the CDR3: TGTGCCAGTCGAACAGGGGGCACCGGGGAGCTGTTTTTT. It codes for CASRTGGTGELFF.

This clone was observed a handful of times. The rearrangement joins TRBV19 to TRBJ2-4; 9 bases match TRBD1. Germline V gives CDR1 LNHDA, CDR2 SQIVND (reference sequence). This CDR3 contains 15 residues. The ends lost 4 bases at V and 4 bases at J; junction bases unmatched: 5. This CDR3 is CASSSGTGTKNIQYF. The DNA of the CDR3 is TGTGCCAGTAGTAGCGGGACAGGGACAAAAAACATTCAGTACTTC.

The V gene is TRBV19, the J gene TRBJ2-6; D not resolved. Germline V gene lookup returns CDR1 LNHDA and CDR2 SQIVND (reference sequence). The length of the CDR3 is 11 residues. V dropped 3 bases and J dropped 10 bases, with 4 bases sitting between them. The DNA of the CDR3 is TGTGCCAGTAGTATCTTTAACGTCCTGACTTTC. Its translation is CASSIFNVLTF.

The chain uses TRBV5-1 and TRBJ2-5; no clear D. From germline, CDR1 is SGHRS and CDR2 YFSETQ. The CDR3 sequence is 16 residues long. Trimming cost V 4 bases and J 5 bases, with 21 bases left between them. Here the CDR3 DNA reads TGCGCCAGCAGCCCCGTTATGGTGCCGACAATTGAGACCCAGTACTTC. Translated, it gives CASSPVMVPTIETQYF.

This rearrangement joins TRBV29-1 to TRBJ1-1, with D uncertain. Germline lookup yields CDR1 SQVTM and CDR2 ANQGSEA. The CDR3 loop spans 11 amino acids. V was pared by 1 base and J by 4 bases, with 4 bases between. Here the CDR3 reads CSVEAFTEAFF. As DNA, the CDR3 is TGCAGCGTTGAAGCGTTCACTGAAGCTTTCTTT. The whole variable domain, remainder taken from reference TRBV29-1 and TRBJ1-1, is SAVISQKPSRDICQRGTSLTIQCQVDSQVTMMFWYRQQPGQSLTLIATANQGSEATYESGFVIDKFPISRPNLTFSTLTVSNMSPEDSSIYLCSVEAFTEAFFGQGTRLTVV.

V usage is TRBV7-7 and J usage is TRBJ2-1, with a tentative D call TRBD1 (6 bases). This CDR3 contains 13 residues. The V end was cut by 3 bases, the J end by 10 bases, with 13 bases between. Germline lookup yields CDR1 SSHAT and CDR2 FNYEAQ (reference sequence). This chain's CDR3 is CASSFDGGQEQFF. In nucleotides, the CDR3 is TGTGCCAGCAGCTTCGATGGAGGACAGGAGCAGTTCTTC.

The CDR3, as DNA: TGTGCCTGGAGGAAGGGGAACACCATATATTTT. This encodes CAWRKGNTIYF. The chain links TRBV30 to TRBJ1-3, with D possibly matching TRBD1 (5 bases). The CDR3 consists of 11 residues. V lost 3 bases and J lost 7, with 7 bases in between. Germline CDR1 is GTSNPN and CDR2 is SVGIG (reference sequence).

This chain uses TRBV5-1 with TRBJ1-4, with 8 nucleotides matching TRBD1. V shed 4 bases, J shed 6 bases, and the junction held 5 bases outside the gene matches. Germline CDR1 and CDR2: SGHRS and YFSETQ. This CDR3 contains 14 residues. CDR3 region: CASSHGQGYEKLFF. CDR3 coding DNA: TGCGCCAGCAGCCACGGACAGGGATATGAAAAACTGTTTTTT.

The V and J genes are TRBV6-5 and TRBJ1-2; the match to TRBD1 covers 8 bases. V was clipped by 5 bases and J by 3 bases; unmatched bases: 8. The CDR3 runs to 15 residues. Germline CDR1 and CDR2: MNHEY and SVGAGI. CDR3 in amino acids: CASSPSTGAHYGYTF. Written as DNA, the CDR3 is TGTGCCAGCAGTCCCTCGACAGGGGCCCACTATGGCTACACCTTC.

The V call is TRBV25-1, the J call TRBJ2-7; TRBD2 matches 7 bases. The J segment lost 3 bases and the V segment lost 1 base, leaving 6 bases of the junction unmatched. This CDR3 is built from 15 residues. Germline V gives CDR1 MGHDK, CDR2 SYGVNS. This CDR3 is CASSESGTTRYEQYF. CDR3 DNA sequence: TGTGCCAGCAGTGAATCAGGGACTACCCGCTACGAGCAGTACTTC.

The J gene is TRBJ2-3, the V gene TRBV10-3; no reliable D call. From germline, CDR1 is ENHRY and CDR2 SYGVKD. The CDR3 runs to 13 residues. Trimming removed 7 bases from V and 2 bases from J, with 10 bases in between. CDR3 coding DNA: TGTGCCATCAAGGCAGGAACCACAGATACGCAGTATTTT. Translating gives CAIKAGTTDTQYF.

The genes are TRBV6-2 or TRBV6-3 and TRBJ1-2, with a possible D match to TRBD1 (5 bases). The CDR3 extends over 15 amino acids. Germline V gene lookup returns CDR1 MNHEY and CDR2 SVGEGT. Trimming removed 5 bases at V and 6 bases at J, with 19 bases between. The CDR3 sequence is CASSDVIQGLNGYTF. The CDR3 coding sequence is TGTGCCAGCAGTGACGTCATTCAGGGACTTAATGGCTACACCTTC.

This clone was observed a handful of times. The chain joins TRBV6-6 to TRBJ2-7, with a tentative D call TRBD1 (7 bases). Germline lookup yields CDR1 MNHNY and CDR2 SVGAGI (reference sequence). The CDR3 length is 16 residues. V gave up 6 bases and J gave up 2 bases, with 20 bases separating them. CDR3 sequence: CASRGVRGVSTYEQYF. CDR3 in DNA: TGTGCCAGCAGGGGCGTCAGGGGGGTGAGTACCTACGAGCAGTACTTC.

J is TRBJ1-4 and V is TRBV3-1 (or the pseudogene TRBV3-2); unclear D gene. Trimming left V 0 bases short and J 14 bases short, with 16 bases between. Per germline, CDR1 LGHDT and CDR2 YNNKEL (reference sequence). CDR3 length equals 14 residues. The CDR3 region is CASSQDVSVRELFF. CDR3 coding DNA: TGTGCCAGCAGCCAAGATGTGTCGGTAAGAGAGCTGTTTTTT.

V is TRBV24-1 and J is TRBJ2-3; maybe TRBD1 (6 bases). The V end was cut by 3 bases, the J end by 6 bases, with 9 bases between. There are 13 residues in the CDR3. Germline V gene data show CDR1 as KGHDR and CDR2 as SFDVKD. The CDR3 coding sequence is TGTGCCACCAGTGATGGGGGCGGGGATACGCAGTATTTT. As protein: CATSDGGGDTQYF.

The rearrangement links TRBV5-1 to TRBJ1-1; 7 bases fit TRBD1. The CDR3 totals 17 residues. The junction had 13 bases not matched to a gene; V was cut back by 4 bases and J by 1 base. Germline V gene sequence: CDR1 SGHRS, CDR2 YFSETQ. CDR3 sequence (DNA): TGCGCCAGCAGCCCACGGGAGGGGGCTGGGGGGAACACTGAAGCTTTCTTT. It encodes CASSPREGAGGNTEAFF.

DNA for the CDR3: TGTGCCAGTAGTTGGACAGTCGCGAACACCGGGGAGCTGTTTTTT. This gives the protein CASSWTVANTGELFF. V usage is TRBV19 and J usage is TRBJ2-2; D might be TRBD1 (6 bases). The V end lost 5 bases, the J end lost 0 bases, and 10 bases lay between the germline ends. The V gene's germline CDR1 is LNHDA and CDR2 SQIVND (reference sequence). There are 15 residues in the CDR3.

V gene TRBV2 combines with J gene TRBJ1-1, with 8 bases lining up with TRBD1. J lost 4 bases, V lost 7 bases, and 5 bases had no gene match. Looked up from germline, CDR1 is SNHLY and CDR2 is FYNNEI. This CDR3 region has 13 residues. As DNA, the CDR3 is TGTGCCAGCACCGGACAGGGAGCCACTGAAGCTTTCTTT. This encodes CASTGQGATEAFF. Looking up the rest from reference TRBV2 and TRBJ1-1 gives the full variable domain: EPEVTQTPSHQVTQMGQEVILRCVPISNHLYFYWYRQILGQKVEFLVSFYNNEISEKSEIFDDQFSVERPDGSNFTLKIRSTKLEDSAMYFCASTGQGATEAFFGQGTRLTVV.

The CDR3 bases are TGTGCCAGCAGCATTACTGGTTGGTCCGGGGAGCTGTTTTTT. It is translated as CASSITGWSGELFF. The chain has TRBV5-5 and TRBJ2-2; D remains ambiguous. Per germline, CDR1 SGHKS and CDR2 YYEKEE (reference sequence). The CDR3 contains 14 residues. The V gene lost 4 bases and the J gene lost 6 bases, with 13 bases spanning the gap.

A few counts support this clone. The chain is built from TRBV4-3 and TRBJ1-4; no firm D call. This CDR3 contains 16 residues. The V end lost 0 bases, the J end lost 8 bases, and 16 bases lay between the germline ends. Germline V gives CDR1 LGHNA, CDR2 YSLEER. CDR3 protein: CASSQDRRTAGEKLFF. The CDR3 DNA reads as TGCGCCAGCAGCCAAGATCGCCGGACTGCGGGAGAAAAACTGTTTTTT.

V usage is TRBV27 and J usage is TRBJ2-1, with no clear D. With 6 bases removed from V and 5 bases from J, the gap between germline ends came to 8 bases. The germline V gene encodes CDR1 MNHEY and CDR2 SMNVEV (reference sequence). The length of the CDR3 is 12 residues. The CDR3, as DNA: TGTGCCAGCAGAAAAATCGACAATGAGCAGTTCTTC. It encodes CASRKIDNEQFF.

The chain carries TRBV7-8 and TRBJ2-5; D is possibly TRBD2 (5 bases). Trimming removed 4 bases at V and 5 bases at J, with 8 bases between. Per germline, CDR1 SGHVS and CDR2 FQNEAQ. This CDR3 is built from 12 residues. This chain's CDR3 is CASSSTGETQYF. For the CDR3, the DNA is TGTGCCAGCAGCTCGACGGGGGAGACCCAGTACTTC.

The chain combines TRBV15 with TRBJ2-2; weak D call: TRBD1 (6 bases). The CDR3 contains 14 residues. Germline CDR1 is LNHNV and CDR2 is YYDKDF (reference sequence). The V end was cut by 5 bases, the J end by 6 bases, with 13 bases between. DNA for the CDR3: TGTGCCACCAGCCCGCTCAGGGGCGCCGGGGAGCTGTTTTTT. This codes for CATSPLRGAGELFF. Based on the CDR3 plus reference TRBV15 and TRBJ2-2, the full variable domain is DAMVIQNPRYQVTQFGKPVTLSCSQTLNHNVMYWYQQKSSQAPKLLFHYYDKDFNNEADTPDNFQSRRPNTSFCFLDIRSPGLGDTAMYLCATSPLRGAGELFFGEGSRLTVL.

The chain has TRBV10-3 and TRBJ2-3; tentative D call: TRBD1 (6 bases). There are 16 residues in the CDR3. From germline, CDR1 is ENHRY and CDR2 SYGVKD. V was trimmed by 11 bases and J by 0 bases, leaving 21 bases between them. The CDR3 loop reads CAACRGGQTSTDTQYF. The CDR3 coding sequence is TGTGCCGCCTGTCGAGGCGGACAGACTAGCACAGATACGCAGTATTTT.